This T cell receptor beta chain was sequenced during a study of prognosis after radiotherapy for stage I lung cancer. Multiplex PCR in two rounds served to amplify TCR beta CDR3 from genomic DNA. Every TRBV and TRBJ gene had its own specific primer in first-round PCR. MiXCR, applied by TCRdb to the multiplex PCR reads, yields one record per CDR3 protein. The data contain about 17,000 distinct CDR3 sequences, over 25% of them singletons. The study, taken as a whole, reports: Reduced unique TCR clone counts were recorded after stereotactic body radiation therapy, with a median of about 10,000 versus 6,900.

There are many counts of this clonotype. What it binds is not known. Trimming cost V 3 bases and J 2 bases; bases outside gene matches: 7. CDR3 size: 15 residues. Germline V lookup: CDR1 MGHRA, CDR2 YSYEKL. The origin of this receptor is a donor at least 50 years old with non-small cell lung cancer. The chain employs TRBV4-1 and TRBJ2-7, with 7 nucleotides matching TRBD2. The source was PBMCs, collected before or after stereotactic body radiation therapy (not recorded which). The DNA for the CDR3 is TGCGCCAGCAGCCACGAGCGGGGAGGGCCCTACGAGCAGTACTTC. It encodes CASSHERGGPYEQYF.